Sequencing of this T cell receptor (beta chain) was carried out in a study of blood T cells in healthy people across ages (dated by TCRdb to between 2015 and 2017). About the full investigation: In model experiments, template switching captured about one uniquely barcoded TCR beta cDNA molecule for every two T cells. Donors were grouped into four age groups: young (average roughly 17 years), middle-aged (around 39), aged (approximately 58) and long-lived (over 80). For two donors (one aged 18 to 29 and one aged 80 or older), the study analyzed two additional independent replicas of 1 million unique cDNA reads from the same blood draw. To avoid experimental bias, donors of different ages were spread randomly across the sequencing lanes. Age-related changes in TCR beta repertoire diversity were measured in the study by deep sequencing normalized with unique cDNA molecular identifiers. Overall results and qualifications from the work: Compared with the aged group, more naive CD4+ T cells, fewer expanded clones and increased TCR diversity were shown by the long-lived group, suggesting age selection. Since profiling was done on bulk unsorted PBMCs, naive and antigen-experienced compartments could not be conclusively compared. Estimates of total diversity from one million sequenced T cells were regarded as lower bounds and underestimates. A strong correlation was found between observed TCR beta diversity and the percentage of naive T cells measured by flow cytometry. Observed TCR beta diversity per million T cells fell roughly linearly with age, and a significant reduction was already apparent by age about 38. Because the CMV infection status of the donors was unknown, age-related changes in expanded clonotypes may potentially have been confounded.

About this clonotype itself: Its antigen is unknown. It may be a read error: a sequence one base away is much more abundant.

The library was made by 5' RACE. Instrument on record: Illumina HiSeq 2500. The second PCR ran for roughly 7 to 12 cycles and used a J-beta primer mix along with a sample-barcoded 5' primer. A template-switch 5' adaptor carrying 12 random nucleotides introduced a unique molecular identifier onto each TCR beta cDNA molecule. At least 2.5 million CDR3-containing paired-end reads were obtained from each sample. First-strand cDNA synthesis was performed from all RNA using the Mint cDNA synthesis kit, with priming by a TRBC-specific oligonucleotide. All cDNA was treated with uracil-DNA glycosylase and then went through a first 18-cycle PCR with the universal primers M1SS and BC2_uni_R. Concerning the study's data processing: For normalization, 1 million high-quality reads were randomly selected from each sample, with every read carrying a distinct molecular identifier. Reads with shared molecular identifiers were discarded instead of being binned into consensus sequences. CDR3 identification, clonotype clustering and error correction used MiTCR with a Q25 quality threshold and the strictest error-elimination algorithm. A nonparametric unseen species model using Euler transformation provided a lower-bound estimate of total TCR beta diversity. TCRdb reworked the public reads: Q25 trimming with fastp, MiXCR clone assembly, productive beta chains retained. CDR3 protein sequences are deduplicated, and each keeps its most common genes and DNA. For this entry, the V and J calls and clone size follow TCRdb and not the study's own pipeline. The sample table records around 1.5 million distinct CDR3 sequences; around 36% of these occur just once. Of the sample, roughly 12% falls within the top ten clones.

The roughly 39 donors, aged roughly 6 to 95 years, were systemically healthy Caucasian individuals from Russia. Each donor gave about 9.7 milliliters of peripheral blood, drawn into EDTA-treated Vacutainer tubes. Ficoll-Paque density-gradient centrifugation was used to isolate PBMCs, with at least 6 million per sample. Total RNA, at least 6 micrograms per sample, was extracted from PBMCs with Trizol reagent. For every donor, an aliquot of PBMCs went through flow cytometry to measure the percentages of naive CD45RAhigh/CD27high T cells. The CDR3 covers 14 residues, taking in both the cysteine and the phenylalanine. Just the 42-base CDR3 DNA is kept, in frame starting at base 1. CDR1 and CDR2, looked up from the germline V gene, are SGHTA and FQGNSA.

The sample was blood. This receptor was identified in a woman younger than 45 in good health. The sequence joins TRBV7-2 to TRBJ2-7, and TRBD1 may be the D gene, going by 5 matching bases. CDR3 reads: CASSPEQGTYGQYF. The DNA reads TGTGCCAGCAGCCCAGAGCAGGGCACCTACGGGCAGTACTTC.